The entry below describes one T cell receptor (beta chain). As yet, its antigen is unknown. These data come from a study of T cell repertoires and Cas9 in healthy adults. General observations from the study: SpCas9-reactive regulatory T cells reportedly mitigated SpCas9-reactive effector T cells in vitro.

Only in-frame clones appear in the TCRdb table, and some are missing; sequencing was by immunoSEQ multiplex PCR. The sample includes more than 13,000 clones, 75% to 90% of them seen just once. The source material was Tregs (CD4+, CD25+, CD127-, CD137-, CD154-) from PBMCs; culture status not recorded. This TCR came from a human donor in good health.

The CDR3 region has the DNA TGCAGCGTTACACTCCCGAGGCGGGGTGACTATGCTTTAACAGAAGCTTTCTTT. This translates into CSVTLPRRGDYALTEAFF. The chain combines TRBV29-1 with TRBJ1-1; unclear D gene. CDR3 size: 18 residues. Trimming took 5 bases from V and 8 from J, leaving 33 bases between them. Looked up from germline, CDR1 is SQVTM and CDR2 is ANQGSEA.